A selection of T cell receptor beta chains follows, all from one sample in a study of shared clonotypes between healthy human individuals. Clones were read by immunoSEQ multiplex PCR, and TCRdb kept only the in-frame ones, dropping some. The data contain 1.5 million to 2.5 million clones, less than 95% of them singletons. Sequences were obtained from naive CD8+ T cells sorted from blood. Receptors were obtained from a man aged 18 to 35 in good health. Each CDR3 is given with its conserved first and last residue. D genes are given only for firm matches. Size is stated for part of the rows, as once, few or many counts, or as a class when the clone is expanded.

>.|TRBV30|.|TRBJ2-7
CAWSDEAFPTPYEQYF
TGTGCCTGGAGTGACGAGGCTTTCCCGACCCCCTACGAGCAGTACTTC
>TRBD1|TRBV7-9|.|TRBJ2-3
CASSSTGGNTDTQYF
TGTGCCAGCAGCTCCACAGGGGGGAACACAGATACGCAGTATTTT
>TRBD1|TRBV6-1|.|TRBJ1-1
CASSEGTGYTEAFF
TGTGCCAGCAGTGAAGGGACAGGGTACACTGAAGCTTTCTTT
>.|TRBV7-9|.|TRBJ2-6
CASSFTAGAMVPGANVLTF
TGTGCCAGCAGCTTTACGGCTGGAGCCATGGTCCCCGGGGCCAACGTCCTGACTTTC
>.|TRBV2|.|TRBJ2-7
CASGLREQYF
TGTGCCAGCGGTTTGCGCGAGCAGTACTTC
>.|TRBV12-2|once|TRBJ2-3
CASRFYRAGPKTDTQYF
TGTGCAAGTCGCTTCTATCGGGCAGGCCCCAAGACAGATACGCAGTATTTT
>.|TRBV10-2|.|TRBJ2-1
CASSDGGTEQFF
TGCGCCAGCAGTGATGGCGGGACTGAGCAGTTCTTC
>.|TRBV2|few|TRBJ1-2
CASTSVDYGYTF
TGTGCCAGCACCAGTGTAGACTATGGCTACACCTTC
>.|TRBV27|once|TRBJ2-3
CASSLWGTGSYTQYF
TGTGCCAGCAGCCTATGGGGTACAGGGTCCTATACGCAGTATTTT
>TRBD1|TRBV19|few|TRBJ1-1
CASTRGITEAFF
TGTGCCAGTACCAGGGGGATCACTGAAGCTTTCTTT
>.|TRBV27|.|TRBJ2-2
CASVALTNTGELFF
TGTGCCAGCGTTGCTCTGACGAACACCGGGGAGCTGTTTTTT
>.|TRBV10-3|.|TRBJ2-2
CAISEIRGSGELFF
TGTGCCATCAGTGAGATCAGGGGTTCCGGGGAGCTGTTTTTT
>.|TRBV4-1|.|TRBJ2-7
CASSQVSRDYEQYF
TGCGCCAGCAGCCAAGTTTCCAGGGACTACGAGCAGTACTTC
>TRBD1|TRBV10-3|once|TRBJ2-7
CAIRPGQGDYEQYF
TGTGCCATCAGGCCGGGACAGGGTGATTACGAGCAGTACTTC
>.|TRBV19|.|TRBJ1-2
CASSALRASDYGYTF
TGTGCCAGTAGTGCCCTCCGGGCTTCGGACTATGGCTACACCTTC